Listed below are T cell receptor beta chains from one sample, sequenced in a study of blood T cells in healthy people across ages. TCRdb analysed the 5' RACE reads with MiXCR anew, one entry per CDR3 protein. The data show some 1,800,000 distinct CDR3 sequences, with about two fifths seen just once and under 30% held by the top ten. Sample: blood. The receptors were sampled from a human donor in good health. The CDR3 runs from the conserved cysteine through the conserved F or W. Each record gives: clone size, V gene, D gene, J gene, CDR3 protein, CDR3 DNA. D genes are given only for firm matches. The size of a clone is reported for some rows only, either as once, few or many, or as a class for expanded clones.

-,TRBV6-5,TRBD1,TRBJ2-5,CASSYSQDREQTQYF,TGTGCCAGCAGTTACTCACAAGACAGGGAGCAGACCCAGTACTTC
-,TRBV28,-,TRBJ2-7,CASSLMEYEQYF,TGTGCCAGCAGCCTGATGGAGTACGAGCAGTACTTC
-,TRBV12-3/TRBV12-4,TRBD1,TRBJ1-1,CASSRGGAPVTEAFF,TGTGCCAGCAGCAGGGGGGGAGCCCCTGTCACTGAAGCTTTCTTT
many,TRBV7-3,-,TRBJ2-3,CASSLGGGVTDTQYF,TGTGCCAGCAGTTTAGGGGGAGGAGTCACAGATACGCAGTATTTT
-,TRBV9,-,TRBJ1-2,CASSVEGINYGYTF,TGTGCCAGCAGCGTAGAGGGGATTAACTATGGCTACACCTTC
once,TRBV29-1,-,TRBJ1-1,CSSTAGGMNTEAFF,TGCAGCTCCACCGCCGGGGGAATGAACACTGAAGCTTTCTTT
once,TRBV9,TRBD1,TRBJ2-7,CASSEGQGPLYEQYF,TGTGCCAGCAGCGAGGGACAGGGGCCCTTATACGAGCAGTACTTC
-,TRBV12-3/TRBV12-4,TRBD1,TRBJ1-1,CASRSTGVGEAFF,TGTGCCAGCAGATCCACAGGGGTTGGTGAAGCTTTCTTT
few,TRBV4-1,-,TRBJ1-1,CASSQGPGSTEAFF,TGCGCCAGCAGCCAAGGCCCGGGGAGCACTGAAGCTTTCTTT
-,TRBV11-3,-,TRBJ2-1,CASSGLPFWNEQFF,TGTGCCAGCAGCGGACTGCCATTTTGGAATGAGCAGTTCTTC
once,TRBV20-1,TRBD2,TRBJ2-1,CSVPGSSGVDEQFF,TGCAGTGTCCCGGGGAGTAGCGGGGTCGATGAGCAGTTCTTC
-,TRBV27,-,TRBJ2-7,CASTLNGFRASYEQYF,TGTGCCAGCACTTTAAATGGATTCAGGGCTTCCTACGAGCAGTACTTC
once,TRBV7-8,-,TRBJ2-7,CASTQLQGAYEQYF,TGTGCCAGCACCCAATTACAGGGAGCCTACGAGCAGTACTTC
-,TRBV4-1,-,TRBJ2-7,CASSHVQGPSYEQYF,TGCGCCAGCAGCCACGTACAGGGTCCCTCCTACGAGCAGTACTTC
-,TRBV7-2,-,TRBJ2-5,CAGSPWGFQETQYF,TGTGCCGGCAGCCCGTGGGGCTTTCAAGAGACCCAGTACTTC
-,TRBV20-1,TRBD2,TRBJ2-5,CSARPNIGSGVYGQYF,TGCAGTGCTAGACCTAACATAGGTAGCGGGGTCTACGGGCAGTACTTC
few,TRBV29-1,TRBD1,TRBJ2-7,CSVEKAQGVREQYF,TGCAGCGTTGAAAAAGCACAGGGGGTACGCGAGCAGTACTTC
few,TRBV28,TRBD1,TRBJ2-7,CASIRTGGTYEQYF,TGTGCCAGCATCCGGACAGGGGGTACCTACGAGCAGTACTTC
few,TRBV12-3/TRBV12-4,TRBD1,TRBJ2-5,CASGQGVSPRGETQYF,TGTGCCAGCGGCCAGGGGGTTTCCCCAAGGGGGGAGACCCAGTACTTC
-,TRBV7-2,-,TRBJ1-5,CASSPVGGQPQHF,TGTGCCAGCAGCCCCGTAGGAGGTCAGCCCCAGCATTTT
-,TRBV12-3/TRBV12-4,TRBD1,TRBJ2-5,CASSSYAGQEQYF,TGTGCCAGCAGTTCCTACGCGGGACAGGAGCAGTACTTC
-,TRBV7-2,-,TRBJ2-5,CASSSPPRFETQYF,TGTGCCAGCAGCTCGCCGCCTAGATTCGAGACCCAGTACTTC
-,TRBV6-5,-,TRBJ2-6,CASSYRPIGANVLTF,TGTGCCAGCAGTTATCGTCCGATCGGGGCCAACGTCCTGACTTTC